The 26 T cell receptor beta chains below all came from one sample that was sequenced in a study of monozygotic twins with inflammatory bowel disease (dated by TCRdb to the late 2010s). Receptor libraries were prepared by 5' RACE. Sequencing was performed on an Illumina HiSeq 2500. TCRdb reprocessed the reads; each CDR3 protein sequence makes one entry, and DNA is unavailable. In this sample's table one finds roughly 140,000 distinct CDR3 sequences. The ten most abundant clones make up approximately 2.5% of the sample. The material sequenced was blood. Receptor source: a human donor with ulcerative colitis or Crohn's disease, or a healthy co-twin of an affected twin (not recorded which).

The chain uses TRBV12-3 or TRBV12-4 and TRBJ2-7; the D gene TCRdb calls, TRBD2, cannot be checked with no DNA. The CDR3 loop spans 14 amino acids. The CDR3 loop reads CASSFGLAGYEQYF.

This CDR3 reads CSVGGDRGTNQPQHF. The J gene is TRBJ1-5, the V gene TRBV29-1; no DNA is available, so the TRBD1 call from TCRdb remains unchecked. CDR3 length equals 15 residues. From germline, CDR1 is SQVTM and CDR2 ANQGSEA.

The V gene is TRBV30, the J gene TRBJ1-1; the TRBD1 assignment by TCRdb is unverifiable without DNA. This CDR3 has 14 amino acids. The germline gives CDR1 GTSNPN, CDR2 SVGIG (reference sequence). The CDR3: CAWSQQVPNTEAFF.

J is TRBJ2-7 and V is TRBV19; with no DNA, the TCRdb D assignment of TRBD1 cannot be verified. The CDR3 has 14 residues. Germline-derived CDR1 and CDR2 are LNHDA and SQIVND (reference sequence). The chain's CDR3 is CASSTGRGIYEQYF.

The J gene is TRBJ2-7, the V gene TRBV20-1; TCRdb names TRBD1, which stays unverified in the absence of DNA. The V gene's germline CDR1 is DFQATT and CDR2 SNEGSKA (reference sequence). This CDR3 region has 15 residues. CDR3 sequence reads: CSANRPGPVSYEQYF.

The CDR3 here is CSARAGQAFQETQYF. This chain joins TRBV20-1 and TRBJ2-5; the TCRdb D gene call, TRBD1, has no DNA to confirm it. Germline V gives CDR1 DFQATT, CDR2 SNEGSKA (reference sequence). This CDR3 has 15 amino acids.

This chain uses TRBV10-3 with TRBJ2-7; TCRdb names TRBD2, which stays unverified in the absence of DNA. The CDR3 length is 14 residues. Germline lookup yields CDR1 ENHRY and CDR2 SYGVKD. This chain's CDR3 is CATAWGTEGYEQYF.

The chain has TRBV27 and TRBJ1-6; TCRdb's assignment of TRBD1 cannot be checked, as there is no DNA. CDR1 is MNHEY and CDR2 is SMNVEV in the germline V gene (reference sequence). CDR3 length: 15 amino acids. CDR3 protein: CASSFGPGLDSPLHF.

The chain joins TRBV9 to TRBJ2-5; TCRdb's D call, TRBD1, is unchecked because there is no DNA. CDR1 SGDLS and CDR2 YYNGEE come from the germline V gene. The CDR3 consists of 14 residues. The CDR3 sequence is CASSPGTGSETQYF.

The chain links TRBV11-1 to TRBJ2-6; the TRBD1 assignment by TCRdb is unverifiable without DNA. The CDR3 length is 18 residues. The germline gives CDR1 SGHAT, CDR2 FQDESV (reference sequence). The CDR3: CASSFGTGAHSGANVLTF.

This rearrangement joins TRBV12-3 or TRBV12-4 to TRBJ1-1; the TRBD1 assignment by TCRdb is unverifiable without DNA. The CDR3 consists of 16 residues. The CDR3 sequence is CASRPLGRAKNTEAFF.

The J gene is TRBJ1-2, the V gene TRBV5-1; TCRdb picks TRBD1, but there is no DNA to check that call. Germline CDR1 SGHRS, CDR2 YFSETQ. The CDR3 extends over 13 amino acids. CDR3 residues: CASSQDRVGGYTF.

The V and J genes are TRBV18 and TRBJ2-7; TCRdb lists TRBD2, though no DNA is available to test this call. This CDR3 is built from 14 residues. Per germline, CDR1 KGHSH and CDR2 LQKENI. This CDR3 is CASSPPGPLGEQYF.

The chain employs TRBV5-1 and TRBJ2-1; TCRdb lists TRBD2, though no DNA is available to test this call. The V gene's germline CDR1 is SGHRS and CDR2 YFSETQ. The CDR3 sequence is 18 residues long. The CDR3 sequence is CASSLPRTSGGSNNEQFF. The whole variable domain, remainder taken from reference TRBV5-1 and TRBJ2-1, is KAGVTQTPRYLIKTRGQQVTLSCSPISGHRSVSWYQQTPGQGLQFLFEYFSETQRNKGNFPGRFSGRQFSNSRSEMNVSTLELGDSALYLCASSLPRTSGGSNNEQFFGPGTRLTVL.

This rearrangement joins TRBV20-1 to TRBJ1-6. The CDR3 is made up of 15 amino acids. CDR1 and CDR2 (germline): DFQATT, SNEGSKA (reference sequence). This CDR3 reads CSALRQSYYNSPLHF.

The rearrangement links TRBV5-4 to TRBJ2-1; TCRdb picks TRBD2, but there is no DNA to check that call. The CDR3 has 18 residues. Germline lookup yields CDR1 SGHNT and CDR2 YYREEE (reference sequence). The CDR3 is CASSLKALAGGRGNEQFF.

The rearrangement uses TRBV20-1 and TRBJ2-4; TCRdb's assignment of TRBD1 cannot be checked, as there is no DNA. The CDR3 is 15 amino acids. CDR1 DFQATT and CDR2 SNEGSKA come from the germline V gene (reference sequence). The CDR3 loop is CSARRDNIAKNIQYF.

This sequence joins TRBV6-2 or TRBV6-3 and TRBJ2-4; TCRdb returns TRBD1, unconfirmable since there is no DNA. CDR1 and CDR2 (germline): MNHEY, SVGEGT. The CDR3 spans 14 residues. The CDR3 loop reads CASSRTGAKNMQYF.

J is TRBJ2-7 and V is TRBV7-9. The CDR3 consists of 15 residues. CDR1 SEHNR and CDR2 FQNEAQ come from the germline V gene (reference sequence). The CDR3 here is CASSLVLDVPYEQYF.

The chain couples TRBV20-1 to TRBJ2-3; the D call of TRBD2 rests on TCRdb alone, since no DNA is present to check it. CDR3 length: 17 amino acids. Germline V CDR1 and CDR2: DFQATT, SNEGSKA (reference sequence). This CDR3 reads CSAVGVRAGARTDTQYF.

The chain links TRBV2 to TRBJ2-2. Germline V gives CDR1 SNHLY, CDR2 FYNNEI. CDR3 length: 14 residues. CDR3 residues: CASRWDRNTGELFF.

The chain carries TRBV7-9 and TRBJ2-5; the D call of TRBD2 rests on TCRdb alone, since no DNA is present to check it. Per germline, CDR1 SEHNR and CDR2 FQNEAQ (reference sequence). The CDR3 has 14 residues. This CDR3 reads CASSSGLAEETQYF.

The chain joins TRBV6-6 to TRBJ1-5. The V gene's germline CDR1 is MNHNY and CDR2 SVGAGI (reference sequence). The CDR3 runs to 14 residues. CDR3: CASSPTYRNQPQHF.

The chain employs TRBV28 and TRBJ1-5. The CDR3 covers 19 residues. The V gene's germline CDR1 is MDHEN and CDR2 SYDVKM. The CDR3 sequence: CASSLPGRYTLFSNQPQHF.

CDR3 residues: CSARGAGGGTDTQYF. This sequence joins TRBV20-1 and TRBJ2-3; TCRdb selects TRBD2, and the lack of DNA leaves this call unchecked. The CDR3 is made up of 15 amino acids. Germline CDR1 is DFQATT and CDR2 is SNEGSKA (reference sequence).

The CDR3 reads CASSRGGSSGANVLTF. V is TRBV6-1 and J is TRBJ2-6. The germline gives CDR1 MNHNS, CDR2 SASEGT. CDR3 length equals 16 residues.